This entry features one T cell receptor beta chain sequence. Antigen unknown. The data are from a study of CD4 T cells in relation to SARS-CoV-2 and coronaviruses. Study-level background: No peptide or an HIV-1 Nef peptide pool served as negative control.

Before the COVID-19 pandemic, during about 2010-2019, CD4+ T cells were taken from unexposed donors. CD4+ T cells were isolated from the cells after more than nine days of culture. Germline CDR1 is KGHDR and CDR2 is SFDVKD. This CDR3 has 13 amino acids. V was shortened by 7 bases and J by 5 bases, with 13 bases between the two germline ends. General observations from the study: Approximately 65% of donors had memory CD4+ clonotypes crossrecognizing SARS-CoV-2 and common cold coronavirus spike.

Sequenced by immunoSEQ multiplex PCR; TCRdb stores in-frame clones only, minus some. The data contain almost 30,000 clones, over 60% of them singletons. The TCR comes from a human donor in good health. The specimen was CD4+ T cells from PBMCs, cultured in vitro. The V call is TRBV24-1, the J call TRBJ2-5; possibly TRBD1 or TRBD2 for D (5 bases each). The CDR3 sequence is CATRRGPGETQYF. The CDR3 nucleotides read TGTGCCACCAGGAGGGGACCGGGGGAGACCCAGTACTTC.